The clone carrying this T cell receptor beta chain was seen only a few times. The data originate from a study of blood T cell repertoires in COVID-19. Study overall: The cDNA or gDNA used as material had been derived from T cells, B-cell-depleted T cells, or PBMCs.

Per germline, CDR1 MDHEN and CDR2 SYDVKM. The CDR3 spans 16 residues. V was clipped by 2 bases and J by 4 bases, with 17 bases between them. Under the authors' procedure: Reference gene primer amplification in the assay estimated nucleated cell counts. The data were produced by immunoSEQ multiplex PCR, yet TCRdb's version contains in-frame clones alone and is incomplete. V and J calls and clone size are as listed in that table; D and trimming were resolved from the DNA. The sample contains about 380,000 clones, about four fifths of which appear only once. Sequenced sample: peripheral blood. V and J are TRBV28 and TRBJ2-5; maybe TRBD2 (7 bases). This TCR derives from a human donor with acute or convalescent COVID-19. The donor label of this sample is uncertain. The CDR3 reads CASSLNLGGGRETQYF. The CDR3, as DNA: TGTGCCAGCAGTTTAAATTTAGGCGGGGGCAGAGAGACCCAGTACTTC.